This T cell receptor beta chain was identified during a study of radiotherapy plus CTLA-4 blockade in lung cancer. The CDR3 is 16 amino acids. The V gene's germline CDR1 is SEHNR and CDR2 FQNEAQ (reference sequence). The J segment lost 0 bases and the V segment lost 5 bases, leaving 6 bases of the junction unmatched. Study-wide points: In blood, tumor-derived TCR clones expanded after radiotherapy plus ipilimumab.

Sequenced by immunoSEQ multiplex PCR; TCRdb stores in-frame clones only, minus some. The table includes about 25,000 clones, around 70% detected once. This clone was observed once. The antigen is not known. Material: peripheral blood, obtained from a patient treated with radiotherapy plus ipilimumab. J is TRBJ1-4 and V is TRBV7-9, with 7 bases that match TRBD1. This clonotype originated in a human donor with non-small cell lung cancer who had stable disease on radiotherapy plus ipilimumab. The CDR3 region has the DNA TGTGCCAGCAGCAGAAGACAGGGTGCAACTAATGAAAAACTGTTTTTT. Encoded protein: CASSRRQGATNEKLFF. Supplemented by reference TRBV7-9 and TRBJ1-4, the full variable domain reads DTGVSQNPRHKITKRGQNVTFRCDPISEHNRLYWYRQTLGQGPEFLTYFQNEAQLEKSRLLSDRFSAERPKGSFSTLEIQRTEQGDSAMYLCASSRRQGATNEKLFFGSGTQLSVL.